These 23 T cell receptor beta chains were all obtained from the same sample, sequenced in a study of blood T cell repertoires in COVID-19. This table comes from immunoSEQ multiplex PCR, and its TCRdb copy is limited to in-frame clones, with some not included. The table shows approximately 64,000 clones, with around nine tenths occurring only once. Sequencing was done on a sample of peripheral blood. The source is a man in his 70s with acute or convalescent COVID-19.

This clone was counted many times. CDR3 bases: TGCGCCAGCAGTGCCGACAGAGATGGCTACACCTTC. This codes for CASSADRDGYTF. The chain carries TRBV5-1 and TRBJ1-2; D is possibly TRBD1 (5 bases). Germline CDR1 and CDR2: SGHRS and YFSETQ. This CDR3 has 12 residues. Trimming removed 5 bases at V and 6 bases at J, with 11 bases between.

The chain carries TRBV19 and TRBJ1-2, with 9 bases identical to TRBD1. With V trimmed by 5 bases and J by 6 bases, 7 bases remained unmatched. The CDR3 extends over 14 amino acids. Per the germline V gene, CDR1 is LNHDA and CDR2 is SQIVND (reference sequence). CDR3 region: CASSYRGHGDGYTF. Written as DNA, the CDR3 is TGTGCCAGTAGTTACAGGGGGCATGGAGATGGCTACACCTTC.

The CDR3 loop is CAWGGRGHEQYF. The CDR3, as DNA: TGTGCCTGGGGGGGCAGGGGCCACGAGCAGTACTTC. The rearrangement joins TRBV30 to TRBJ2-7; weak D call: TRBD1 (6 bases). Germline V gene data show CDR1 as GTSNPN and CDR2 as SVGIG (reference sequence). CDR3 length: 12 residues. V lost 5 bases, J lost 5 bases, and 13 bases lay in between.

The chain links TRBV4-1 to TRBJ2-7; TRBD1 is a possible D gene (6 bases). CDR3 size: 16 residues. With 1 base removed from V and 4 bases from J, the gap between germline ends came to 17 bases. The germline V gene encodes CDR1 MGHRA and CDR2 YSYEKL. The CDR3 nucleotides are TGCGCCAGCAGCCAAGGAAGGGGCCCAGGGGTTTACGAGCAGTACTTC. It specifies CASSQGRGPGVYEQYF.

The V gene is TRBV6-2 or TRBV6-3, the J gene TRBJ1-2; no definite D call. The CDR3 extends over 17 amino acids. V lost 6 bases, J lost 3 bases, and 23 bases lay in between. In germline, CDR1 is MNHEY, CDR2 SVGEGT. This CDR3 is CASSPYFGPGRHYGYTF. CDR3 bases: TGTGCCAGCAGCCCTTACTTTGGTCCAGGTCGGCACTATGGCTACACCTTC.

This chain links TRBV5-1 with TRBJ1-4; TRBD1 might be the D (5 bases). CDR3 size: 14 residues. V dropped 4 bases and J dropped 7 bases, with 14 bases sitting between them. Germline-derived CDR1 and CDR2 are SGHRS and YFSETQ. CDR3 bases: TGCGCCAGCAGCCAAAACGCGGGGGGTGAAAAACTGTTTTTT. The encoded protein is CASSQNAGGEKLFF.

This rearrangement joins TRBV27 to TRBJ1-6; no definite D call. The CDR3 sequence is 17 residues long. Trimming cost V 3 bases and J 0 bases, with 12 bases left between them. CDR1 MNHEY and CDR2 SMNVEV come from the germline V gene (reference sequence). CDR3 sequence: CASSLAFRSSYNSPLHF. The CDR3 DNA reads TGTGCCAGCAGTTTGGCCTTTCGAAGCTCCTATAATTCACCCCTCCACTTT.

The rearrangement links TRBV27 to TRBJ2-7; a possible D gene is TRBD1 (5 bases). The V gene lost 5 bases and the J gene lost 3 bases, with 14 bases spanning the gap. Germline CDR1 MNHEY, CDR2 SMNVEV (reference sequence). The CDR3 is made up of 14 amino acids. The CDR3 here is CASSPRQNYYEQYF. The CDR3 DNA follows: TGTGCCAGCAGTCCACGACAGAACTACTACGAGCAGTACTTC.

With regard to this clone: At one of its ends the junction is not consistent with the germline gene, which may arise from a read error. This same CDR3 is encoded by further DNA sequences in the sample. The rearrangement joins TRBV9 to TRBJ2-7; 9 positions agree with TRBD2. This CDR3 has 16 amino acids. From germline, CDR1 is SGDLS and CDR2 YYNGEE. The CDR3 DNA is TGTGCTAGCAGCGAGCCCCTCGCGGGGGGGCCGAGTGAGCAGTACTTC. It yields the protein CASSEPLAGGPSEQYF.

The chain is built from TRBV7-6 and TRBJ2-7; 9 bases match TRBD2. This CDR3 has 14 amino acids. V was pared by 1 base and J by 2 bases, with 0 bases of the junction left unmatched. CDR1 is SGHVS, CDR2 FNYEAQ, per germline. In DNA form, the CDR3 reads TGTGCCAGCAGCTTAGGACTAGCGGCCTACGAGCAGTACTTC. Translating it yields CASSLGLAAYEQYF.

The chain couples TRBV4-3 to TRBJ1-1, with TRBD1 matching over 8 bases. Germline V CDR1 and CDR2: LGHNA, YSLEER. The CDR3 totals 18 residues. J gave up 1 base and V 2 bases, and 12 bases lay outside the gene matches. The CDR3 is CASSQYGGQGASNTEAFF. The CDR3 DNA sequence: TGCGCCAGCAGCCAATATGGGGGCCAGGGGGCTTCGAACACTGAAGCTTTCTTT.

The V gene is TRBV28, the J gene TRBJ1-4, with a weak D call TRBD1 (6 bases). V lost 5 bases and J 3 bases, leaving 13 bases between the germline ends. This CDR3 is 15 amino acids long. Germline assignment: CDR1 MDHEN and CDR2 SYDVKM. CDR3: CASSRQGSPNEKLFF. For the CDR3, the DNA is TGTGCCAGCAGTCGGCAGGGGAGTCCTAATGAAAAACTGTTTTTT.

The chain is built from TRBV10-3 and TRBJ2-7; no clear D. The V gene lost 4 bases and the J gene lost 0 bases, with 4 bases spanning the gap. The length of the CDR3 is 12 residues. Germline V CDR1 and CDR2: ENHRY, SYGVKD. This CDR3 reads CAISASSYEQYF. CDR3 nucleotides: TGTGCCATCAGTGCCTCCTCCTACGAGCAGTACTTC.

V is TRBV6-6 and J is TRBJ1-2, with 8 bases that match TRBD1. Germline V gene data show CDR1 as MNHNY and CDR2 as SVGAGI (reference sequence). The CDR3 has 15 amino acids. V lost 0 bases and J lost 8; bases outside the gene matches: 8. The CDR3 coding sequence is TGTGCCAGCAGTTACTCGGGCGACAGGGGAGGCGGCTACACCTTC. Protein product: CASSYSGDRGGGYTF.

The gene calls are TRBV10-3 and TRBJ2-7; D not resolved. The CDR3 has 12 amino acids. The germline CDR1 and CDR2 sequences are ENHRY and SYGVKD. V dropped 8 bases and J dropped 1 base, with 9 bases sitting between them. The CDR3 loop is CAIGSPSYEQYF. The CDR3 DNA reads as TGTGCCATCGGCTCCCCATCCTACGAGCAGTACTTC.

This rearrangement joins TRBV12-3 or TRBV12-4 to TRBJ2-3, with D possibly TRBD1 on 6 matching bases. This CDR3 spans 12 amino acids. Trimming removed 5 bases at V and 6 bases at J, with 9 bases between. The CDR3 is CASSPGVDTQYF. CDR3 DNA sequence: TGTGCCAGCAGTCCAGGGGTGGATACGCAGTATTTT.

On this clone: The junction differs from germline at one of its ends, possibly a read error. Additional DNA sequences in this sample encode the identical CDR3. The CDR3 spells CASSGGAKPLGAKNIQYF. The DNA of the CDR3 is TGTGCCAGTAGTGGGGGGGCAAAGCCCCTTGGAGCCAAAAACATCCAGTACTTC. The chain is built from TRBV19 and TRBJ2-4; TRBD2 might be the D (7 bases). The CDR3 is 18 amino acids. The germline V gene encodes CDR1 LNHDA and CDR2 SQIVND (reference sequence).

The CDR3 sequence is CASSSGQFYGYTF. CDR3 nucleotide sequence: TGTGCCAGCAGCTCCGGACAGTTCTATGGCTACACCTTC. V usage is TRBV7-2 and J usage is TRBJ1-2; TRBD1 is a possible D gene (6 bases). Germline CDR1 reads SGHTA; CDR2 reads FQGNSA. V was shortened by 4 bases and J by 4 bases, with 10 bases between the two germline ends. The CDR3 is 13 amino acids. Full variable domain (remainder filled in from reference TRBV7-2 and TRBJ1-2): GAGVSQSPSNKVTEKGKDVELRCDPISGHTALYWYRQSLGQGLEFLIYFQGNSAPDKSGLPSDRFSAERTGGSVSTLTIQRTQQEDSAVYLCASSSGQFYGYTFGSGTRLTVV.

Written as DNA, the CDR3 is TGTGCCAGCAGTCCACCGGGGGCCTACGAGCAGTACTTC. Its translation: CASSPPGAYEQYF. The rearrangement joins TRBV5-4 to TRBJ2-7; D may be TRBD2 (6 bases). Trimming stripped 5 bases from V and 2 bases from J, with 11 bases between. The germline V gene encodes CDR1 SGHNT and CDR2 YYREEE (reference sequence). This CDR3 has 13 residues.

The V call is TRBV5-5, the J call TRBJ2-7; possibly TRBD2 for D (5 bases). This CDR3 has 14 amino acids. V was trimmed by 5 bases and J by 3 bases, leaving 15 bases between them. Germline V lookup: CDR1 SGHKS, CDR2 YYEKEE (reference sequence). The CDR3 sequence: CASSSYREIYEQYF. The DNA for the CDR3 is TGTGCCAGCAGTTCGTATAGGGAGATCTACGAGCAGTACTTC. The variable domain in full, with the rest retrieved from reference TRBV5-5 and TRBJ2-7, is DAGVTQSPTHLIKTRGQQVTLRCSPISGHKSVSWYQQVLGQGPQFIFQYYEKEERGRGNFPDRFSARQFPNYSSELNVNALLLGDSALYLCASSSYREIYEQYFGPGTRLTVT.

The chain links TRBV4-2 to TRBJ1-2; 7 bases align to TRBD1. Germline V gene sequence: CDR1 LGHNA, CDR2 YNFKEQ. The CDR3 covers 16 residues. The V and J ends lost 0 bases and 0 bases, in that order; junction bases with no gene match: 4. CDR3 in amino acids: CASSQDWTGANYGYTF. For the CDR3, the DNA is TGTGCCAGCAGCCAAGATTGGACAGGAGCTAACTATGGCTACACCTTC.

The chain carries TRBV6-5 and TRBJ2-7; 7 nucleotides match TRBD1. The germline gives CDR1 MNHEY, CDR2 SVGAGI. The ends lost 6 bases at V and 5 bases at J; junction bases unmatched: 13. The CDR3 consists of 15 residues. CDR3 nucleotides: TGTGCCAGCAGACCGGGGACAGTCCGACACAACGAGCAGTACTTC. This translates into CASRPGTVRHNEQYF.

The rearrangement uses TRBV7-6 and TRBJ1-4; TRBD1 matches at 10 bases. The V gene end was trimmed by 1 base and the J gene end by 10 bases; junction bases not matched to a gene: 6. From germline, CDR1 is SGHVS and CDR2 FNYEAQ. CDR3 length equals 15 residues. The CDR3 DNA follows: TGTGCCAGCAGCTTAGAGTCGACAGGGGGCGGAAAACTGTTTTTT. Translating it yields CASSLESTGGGKLFF. Full variable domain (rest looked up from reference TRBV7-6 and TRBJ1-4): GAGVSQSPRYKVTKRGQDVALRCDPISGHVSLYWYRQALGQGPEFLTYFNYEAQQDKSGLPNDRFSAERPEGSISTLTIQRTEQRDSAMYRCASSLESTGGGKLFFGSGTQLSVL.